This TCR beta chain was captured by sequencing in a study of cytomegalovirus exposure and HLA in healthy donors. Study-wide background: An earlier analysis found 100 million or so unique TCR beta sequences from about 190 million T cells. Study findings and constraints: A few chains linked to CMV were shown in vitro to be specific for CMV antigens.

PCR amplification relied on 60 Vbeta primers (plus 13 Jbeta primers). In the original analysis: In a later analysis, approximately 80 million unique TCR beta chains included roughly 11 million shared by two or more donors. Measured with immunoSEQ multiplex PCR; TCRdb has only the in-frame clones, and not every one. The DNA was the basis for D and trimming; V, J and clone size are from that table. Of 160,000 or so clones listed, roughly three quarters are singletons. The CDR3 is made up of 14 amino acids. The V and J ends lost 9 bases and 5 bases, in that order; junction bases with no gene match: 5. CDR1 is SGHTA, CDR2 FQGNSA, per germline. Worth noting for this clone: Its antigen is currently unknown.

The V and J genes are TRBV7-2 and TRBJ2-2, with 11 bases that match TRBD1. The sequence was collected from a man between 18 and 29 years old in good health and CMV-seropositive. Sequenced input: PBMCs. The CDR3 DNA reads TGTGCCAGTAGGACAGGGGGCTTTACCGGGGAGCTGTTTTTT. It codes for CASRTGGFTGELFF.